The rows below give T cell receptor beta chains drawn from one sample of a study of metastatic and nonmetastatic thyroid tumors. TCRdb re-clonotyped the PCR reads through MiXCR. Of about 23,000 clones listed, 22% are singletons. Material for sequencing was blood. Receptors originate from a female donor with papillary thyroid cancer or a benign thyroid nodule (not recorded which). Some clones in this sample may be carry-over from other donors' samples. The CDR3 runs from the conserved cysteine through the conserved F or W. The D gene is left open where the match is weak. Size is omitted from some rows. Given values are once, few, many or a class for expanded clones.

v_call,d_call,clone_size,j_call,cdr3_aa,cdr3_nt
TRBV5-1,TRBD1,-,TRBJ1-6,CASSLAGQLNSPLHF,TGCGCCAGCAGCTTGGCGGGACAGTTAAATTCACCCCTCCACTTT
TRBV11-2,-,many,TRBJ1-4,CASSAGRANEKLFF,TGTGCCAGCAGCGCCGGAAGGGCTAATGAAAAACTGTTTTTT
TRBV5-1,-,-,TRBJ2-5,CATSLGLAEGVTQYF,TGCGCCACCAGCTTGGGCCTGGCGGAAGGGGTGACCCAGTACTTC
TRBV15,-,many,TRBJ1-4,CATSRAPGLAEKLFF,TGTGCCACCAGCAGAGCTCCGGGCCTTGCTGAAAAACTGTTTTTT
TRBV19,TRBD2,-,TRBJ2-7,CASSPVAGFSYEQYF,TGTGCCAGTAGTCCCGTAGCGGGATTCTCCTACGAGCAGTACTTC
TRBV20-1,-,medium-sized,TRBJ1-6,CSARDRLSYNSPLHF,TGCAGTGCTAGAGATCGGCTCTCCTATAATTCACCCCTCCACTTT
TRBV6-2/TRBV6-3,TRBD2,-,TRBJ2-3,CASRTTSGTDTQYF,TGTGCCAGCAGGACGACTAGCGGCACAGATACGCAGTATTTT
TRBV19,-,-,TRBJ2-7,CASSIRVGEQYF,TGTGCCAGTAGTATCAGGGTGGGAGAGCAGTACTTC
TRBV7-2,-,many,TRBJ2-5,CASSLGSLETQYF,TGTGCCAGCAGCTTAGGTAGCTTAGAGACCCAGTACTTC
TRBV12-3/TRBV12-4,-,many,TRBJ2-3,CASLRDLRTDTQYF,TGTGCCAGCCTCCGGGACCTCCGCACAGATACGCAGTATTTT
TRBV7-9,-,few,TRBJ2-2,CASSVAGELFF,TGTGCCAGCAGCGTAGCCGGGGAGCTGTTTTTT
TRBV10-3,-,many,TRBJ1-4,CAISELENEKLFF,TGTGCCATCAGTGAGTTGGAGAATGAAAAACTGTTTTTT
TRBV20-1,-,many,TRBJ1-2,CGAKRGTYGYTF,TGCGGGGCCAAAAGGGGGACCTATGGCTACACCTTC
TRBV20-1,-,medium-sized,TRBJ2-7,CSAEVREPYEQYF,TGCAGTGCAGAGGTCCGAGAGCCCTACGAGCAGTACTTC
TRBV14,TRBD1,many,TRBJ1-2,CASSPRGGPRTGGQGYTF,TGTGCCAGCAGTCCGCGTGGTGGGCCCCGGACAGGGGGCCAAGGCTACACCTTC
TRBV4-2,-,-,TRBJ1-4,CASAPGTLATNEKLFF,TGTGCCAGCGCCCCCGGGACCCTCGCAACTAATGAAAAACTGTTTTTT
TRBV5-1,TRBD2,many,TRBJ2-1,CASKRITSGGGDEQFF,TGCGCCAGTAAGCGGATCACTAGCGGGGGAGGCGATGAGCAGTTCTTC
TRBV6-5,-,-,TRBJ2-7,CASSCSIGVGDEQYF,TGTGCCAGCAGTTGCTCGATCGGCGTGGGAGACGAGCAGTACTTC
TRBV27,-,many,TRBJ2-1,CASSLFRGFNEQFF,TGTGCCAGCAGTCTTTTCCGTGGCTTCAATGAGCAGTTCTTC
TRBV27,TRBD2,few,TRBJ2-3,CASSPRDPGGGDTQYF,TGTGCCAGCAGTCCGCGGGACCCGGGAGGGGGAGATACGCAGTATTTT
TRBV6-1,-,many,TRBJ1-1,CASSETWGGEAFF,TGTGCCAGCAGTGAAACGTGGGGCGGTGAAGCTTTCTTT
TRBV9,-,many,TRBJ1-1,CASSVVSQSTEAFF,TGTGCCAGCAGCGTAGTGAGTCAAAGCACTGAAGCTTTCTTT
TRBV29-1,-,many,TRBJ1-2,CSVVTGGYTF,TGCAGCGTTGTTACCGGGGGCTACACCTTC
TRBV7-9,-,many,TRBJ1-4,CASSPYGDGKLFF,TGTGCCAGCAGCCCTTACGGGGATGGAAAACTGTTTTTT
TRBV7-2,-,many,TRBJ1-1,CASSERGAYTEAFF,TGTGCCAGCAGCGAGCGGGGGGCTTACACTGAAGCTTTCTTT
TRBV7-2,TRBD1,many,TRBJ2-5,CASSFTPGQGGTQYF,TGTGCCAGCAGCTTTACCCCGGGACAGGGAGGGACCCAGTACTTC
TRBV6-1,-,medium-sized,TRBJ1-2,CASSTRPVRANYGYTF,TGTGCCAGCAGCACAAGGCCCGTACGGGCTAACTATGGCTACACCTTC
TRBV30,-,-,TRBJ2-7,CAWRTTCEKYF,TGTGCCTGGCGGACTACCTGCGAGAAGTACTTC
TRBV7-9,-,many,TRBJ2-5,CASSPFVGSGETQYF,TGTGCCAGCAGTCCCTTTGTGGGGTCCGGGGAGACCCAGTACTTC